The sequence of this TCR beta chain was determined in a study of cytomegalovirus exposure and HLA in healthy donors. The germline V gene encodes CDR1 MDHEN and CDR2 SYDVKM. This CDR3 spans 16 amino acids. J lost 5 bases, V lost 1 base, and 11 bases had no gene match. The PCR employed 60 Vbeta primers together with 13 Jbeta primers. The protocol was immunoSEQ multiplex PCR, while the TCRdb copy is restricted to in-frame clones and leaves out a portion. Found here are about 150,000 clones, around 73% of them singletons; the top ten hold approximately 1.5%. The rearrangement joins TRBV28 to TRBJ2-7; 7 nucleotides match TRBD2. This clonotype was sampled from a male donor in good health and CMV-seronegative. Sequences were obtained from PBMCs. The CDR3 region has the DNA TGTGCCAGCAGTTTATTTGGCCGGGAGGAGGTGAACGAGCAGTACTTC. Translation: CASSLFGREEVNEQYF.